The source of this TCR beta chain is a study of Ad26.COV2.S vaccination and SARS-CoV-2 variants. Overall study: Ad26.COV2.S, an intramuscular injection, was given once or twice 56 days apart.

Trimming left V 8 bases short and J 13 bases short, with 18 bases between. The CDR3 consists of 11 residues. This clone was detected only once. Its specificity is not known. Treatment: around 19 received Ad26.COV2.S at low or high dose, single or two shots; a few received placebo; per-sample allocation not given. Samples analyzed were those drawn on day 63 after the first vaccine or placebo injection. An Ad26 vector expressing Wuhan-strain SARS-CoV-2 spike constituted the vaccine. The table came from immunoSEQ multiplex PCR; TCRdb's copy has only in-frame clones and leaves some out. This sample yields around 450,000 clones, of which 89% are seen a single time; around 1.6% belongs to the top ten. Study conclusions and caveats: Post-vaccination breadth of spike-specific CD8+ and CD4+ T cell responses was reportedly substantial.

The specimen comprised peripheral blood, sampled in a trial of Ad26.COV2.S vaccine versus placebo. The V and J genes are TRBV12-3 or TRBV12-4 and TRBJ2-7, with a tentative D call TRBD2 (7 bases). This sequence was found in a person aged 18-60 years who received the Ad26.COV2.S COVID-19 vaccine or a placebo. The CDR3 loop reads CASGEGGAAYF. CDR3 DNA sequence: TGTGCCAGCGGTGAGGGGGGGGCGGCTTACTTC.